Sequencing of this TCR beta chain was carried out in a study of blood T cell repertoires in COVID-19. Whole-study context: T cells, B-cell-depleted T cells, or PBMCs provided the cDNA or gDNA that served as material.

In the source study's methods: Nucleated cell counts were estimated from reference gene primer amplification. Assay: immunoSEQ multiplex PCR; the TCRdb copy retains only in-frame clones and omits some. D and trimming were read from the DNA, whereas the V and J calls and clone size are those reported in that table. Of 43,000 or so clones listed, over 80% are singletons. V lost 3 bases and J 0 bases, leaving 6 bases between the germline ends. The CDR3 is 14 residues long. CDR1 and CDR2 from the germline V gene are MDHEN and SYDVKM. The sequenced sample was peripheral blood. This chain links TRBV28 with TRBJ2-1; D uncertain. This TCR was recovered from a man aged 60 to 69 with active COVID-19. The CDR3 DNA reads TGTGCCAGCAGTTTTAGGAGCTCCTACAATGAGCAGTTCTTC. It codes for CASSFRSSYNEQFF.